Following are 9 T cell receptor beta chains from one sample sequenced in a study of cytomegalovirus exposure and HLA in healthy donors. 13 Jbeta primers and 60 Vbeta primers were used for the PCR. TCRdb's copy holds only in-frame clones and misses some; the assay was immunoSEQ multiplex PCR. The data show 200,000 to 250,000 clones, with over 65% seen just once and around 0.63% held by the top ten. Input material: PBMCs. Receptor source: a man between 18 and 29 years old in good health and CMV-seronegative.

As DNA, the CDR3 is TGTGCCAGCAGTAATGCGGGACAGGGCCTAGATACGCAGTATTTT. Protein: CASSNAGQGLDTQYF. The rearrangement uses TRBV28 and TRBJ2-3, with 9 bases fitting TRBD1. CDR3 length: 15 residues. CDR1 MDHEN and CDR2 SYDVKM come from the germline V gene. The V segment lost 5 bases and the J segment 5 bases; nucleotides outside the gene matches: 8.

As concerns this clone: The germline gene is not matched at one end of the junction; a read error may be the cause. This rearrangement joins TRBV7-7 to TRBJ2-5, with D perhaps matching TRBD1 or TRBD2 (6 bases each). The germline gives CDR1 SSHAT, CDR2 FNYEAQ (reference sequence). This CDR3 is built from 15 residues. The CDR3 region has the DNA TGTGCTAGCAGCTTAGGGGGGACAAAACTAGAGACCCAGTACTTC. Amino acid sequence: CASSLGGTKLETQYF.

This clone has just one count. CDR3: CASGSYEQYF. The CDR3 nucleotides read TGTGCCAGCGGCTCCTACGAGCAGTACTTC. The V call is TRBV19, the J call TRBJ2-7, with D unclear. The CDR3 has 10 residues. Germline V gene sequence: CDR1 LNHDA, CDR2 SQIVND (reference sequence). The V end was cut by 9 bases, the J end by 0 bases, with 3 bases between.

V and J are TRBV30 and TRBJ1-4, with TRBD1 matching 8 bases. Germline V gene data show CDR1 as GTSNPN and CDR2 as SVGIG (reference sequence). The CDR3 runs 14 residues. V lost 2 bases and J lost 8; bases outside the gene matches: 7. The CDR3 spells CAWSQTGGVEKLFF. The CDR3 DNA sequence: TGTGCCTGGAGTCAAACAGGGGGAGTAGAAAAACTGTTTTTT.

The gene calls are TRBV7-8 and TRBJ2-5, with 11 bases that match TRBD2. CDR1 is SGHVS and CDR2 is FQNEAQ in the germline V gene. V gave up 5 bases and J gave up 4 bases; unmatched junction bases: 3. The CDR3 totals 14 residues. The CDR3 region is CASSLGTSGETQYF. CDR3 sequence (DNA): TGTGCCAGCAGCCTCGGGACTAGCGGAGAGACCCAGTACTTC.

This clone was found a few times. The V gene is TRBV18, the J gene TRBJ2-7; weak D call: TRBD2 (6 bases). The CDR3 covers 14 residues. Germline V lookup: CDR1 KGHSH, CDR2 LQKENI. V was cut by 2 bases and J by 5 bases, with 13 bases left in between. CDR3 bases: TGTGCCAGCTCACCAGATCCCGGGAGCCACGAGCAGTACTTC. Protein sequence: CASSPDPGSHEQYF.

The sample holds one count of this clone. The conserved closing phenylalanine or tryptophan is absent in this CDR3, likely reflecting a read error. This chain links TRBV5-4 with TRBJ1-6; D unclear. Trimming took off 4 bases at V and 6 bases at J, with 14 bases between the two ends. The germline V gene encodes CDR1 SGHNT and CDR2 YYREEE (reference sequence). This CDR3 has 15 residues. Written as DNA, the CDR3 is TGTGCCAGCAGCCCCGGAGGGCGGATTAATTCACCCCTCCACCTT. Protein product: CASSPGGRINSPLHL.

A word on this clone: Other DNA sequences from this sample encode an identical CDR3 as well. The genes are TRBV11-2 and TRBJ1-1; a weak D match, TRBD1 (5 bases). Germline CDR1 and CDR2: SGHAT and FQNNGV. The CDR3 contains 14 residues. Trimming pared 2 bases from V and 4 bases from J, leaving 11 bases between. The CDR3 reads CASSLQGSGTEAFF. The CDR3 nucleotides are TGTGCCAGCAGCTTACAGGGTAGCGGCACTGAAGCTTTCTTT. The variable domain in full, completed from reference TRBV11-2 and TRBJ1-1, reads EAGVAQSPRYKIIEKRQSVAFWCNPISGHATLYWYQQILGQGPKLLIQFQNNGVVDDSQLPKDRFSAERLKGVDSTLKIQPAKLEDSAVYLCASSLQGSGTEAFFGQGTRLTVV.

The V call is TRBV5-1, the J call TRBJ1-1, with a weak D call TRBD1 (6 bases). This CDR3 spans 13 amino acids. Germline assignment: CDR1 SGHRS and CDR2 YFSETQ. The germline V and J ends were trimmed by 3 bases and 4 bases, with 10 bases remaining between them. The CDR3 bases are TGCGCCAGCAGCTCGAGGACAGTCACTGAAGCTTTCTTT. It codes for CASSSRTVTEAFF.